One and the same sample provided the 6 T cell receptor beta chains below, sequenced in a study of CD8 T cells in Susac syndrome. It was with random hexamers that about 0.45 to 1 ug RNA was reverse transcribed. A single record per CDR3 protein comes from TCRdb applying MiXCR to the immunoSEQ multiplex PCR reads. The sample holds 85,000 to 120,000 distinct CDR3 sequences, approximately 93% seen once. Material: CD8+ T cells from PBMCs. Receptors originate from a human donor with Susac syndrome.

The V gene is TRBV14, the J gene TRBJ1-1; no definite D call. This CDR3 region has 16 residues. The germline gives CDR1 SGHDN, CDR2 FVKESK. Trimming removed 1 base from V and 0 bases from J, with 12 bases in between. This CDR3 reads CASSQGSWRMNTEAFF. In DNA, the CDR3 is TGTGCCAGCAGCCAAGGTTCCTGGCGGATGAACACTGAAGCTTTCTTT.

This clonotype appeared a single time. The J gene is TRBJ1-1, the V gene TRBV15; D not resolved. The CDR3 is 13 residues long. Trimming shortened V by 0 bases and J by 5 bases, and 7 bases separated the two germline ends. The V gene's germline CDR1 is LNHNV and CDR2 YYDKDF (reference sequence). The DNA for the CDR3 is TGTGCCACCAGCAGAGAGCAAGGGACTGAAGCTTTCTTT. It is translated as CATSREQGTEAFF.

CDR3 region: CASSLREDTEAFF. Here the CDR3 DNA reads TGTGCCAGCAGCCTTAGGGAGGACACTGAAGCTTTCTTT. The chain combines TRBV12-3 or TRBV12-4 with TRBJ1-1; D is unresolved. Trimming took 6 bases from V and 3 from J, leaving 11 bases between them. The CDR3 length is 13 residues.

This rearrangement joins TRBV5-1 to TRBJ2-3; D is uncertain. There are 16 residues in the CDR3. Germline loops: CDR1 SGHRS, CDR2 YFSETQ. Trimming cost V 0 bases and J 0 bases, with 11 bases left between them. CDR3 protein: CASSLAPVSSTDTQYF. The CDR3 coding sequence is TGCGCCAGCAGCTTGGCCCCAGTCTCTAGCACAGATACGCAGTATTTT.

The genes are TRBV7-3 and TRBJ2-3; perhaps D is TRBD1 or TRBD2 (6 bases each). The CDR3 has 16 amino acids. Trimming cost V 1 base and J 4 bases, with 15 bases left between them. Germline lookup yields CDR1 SGHTA and CDR2 FQGTGA. CDR3 region: CASSLMGGYGPDTQYF. In nucleotides, the CDR3 is TGTGCCAGCAGCTTAATGGGGGGCTATGGCCCAGATACGCAGTATTTT.

The rearrangement links TRBV27 to TRBJ2-7; 8 bases agree with TRBD1. With V trimmed by 0 bases and J by 5 bases, 9 bases remained unmatched. This CDR3 spans 16 amino acids. Germline V gives CDR1 MNHEY, CDR2 SMNVEV (reference sequence). For the CDR3, the DNA is TGTGCCAGCAGTTTATCTCGGACAGGGCTCTATAACGAGCAGTACTTC. Translation gives CASSLSRTGLYNEQYF.